This is a list of T cell receptor beta chains from one sample in a study of vaccination effects on CD4 cells after COVID-19. No antigen is known for these receptors. The method was immunoSEQ multiplex PCR; TCRdb's version includes in-frame clones alone and lacks a portion of them. The sample holds approximately 74,000 clones, roughly 74% seen once. This specimen was CD4+ T cells from PBMCs cultured with HCoV-NL63 spike peptides, taken before COVID-19 vaccination. These receptors were obtained from a human donor who received a COVID-19 vaccine. Each CDR3 is given without its conserved first and last residue. D genes are given only for firm matches. A row's size may be missing; if present it is once, few, many or a size class.

clone_size | cdr3_length | v_call | d_call | cdr3_aa
. | 10 | TRBV12-5 | . | ASGLGVGELF
. | 13 | TRBV11-3 | TRBD1 | ASSVYSGTGAIQY
. | 15 | TRBV19 | . | ASSIAAGLIMSTEAF
. | 13 | TRBV5-6 | . | ASSPWTYYNSPLH
. | 12 | TRBV19 | . | ASTDPPAGNEQF
once | 12 | TRBV19 | TRBD1 | ASSTGQGGWPLH
once | 13 | TRBV27 | . | ASSLNPRGNTEAF
. | 13 | TRBV5-5 | TRBD2 | ASSLRGEDTGELF
. | 11 | TRBV7-3 | . | ASSTDQNTEAF
. | 12 | TRBV19 | . | ASSLLSGANVLT
. | 14 | TRBV12-2 | . | ASRFVAGGGGDTQY
. | 11 | TRBV5-1 | . | ASSPGEGQPQH
once | 12 | TRBV29-1 | . | SVVSRSGANVLT
. | 14 | TRBV4-2 | . | ASSRLQDSPNEKLF
. | 13 | TRBV19 | . | ASSIEGPVTDTQY
. | 13 | TRBV5-6 | . | ASSLAGPSGNTIY
. | 12 | TRBV6-5 | . | ASTPGTVHSPLH
. | 17 | TRBV19 | TRBD1 | ASSISHSRTGFGYQPQH
. | 11 | TRBV6-5 | . | ASWTQPSSPLH
. | 10 | TRBV29-1 | TRBD1 | SARTGLNIQY
. | 12 | TRBV2 | TRBD1 | ASTLLGQFDGYT
. | 10 | TRBV19 | TRBD1 | ALWDSNYGYT
once | 13 | TRBV2 | TRBD2 | ASKRSSGGGETQY
. | 13 | TRBV6-5 | . | ASSLFGTPNNEQF
. | 12 | TRBV6-2/TRBV6-3 | . | ASSSGTSIYGYT
. | 11 | TRBV5-6 | TRBD1 | ASLRDRVDTQY
. | 13 | TRBV11-2 | . | ASSSRSQVRTEAF
. | 12 | TRBV7-8 | TRBD1 | ASSLQGAGTEAF
. | 16 | TRBV9 | . | ASSPSGRQGRGTDTQY
few | 11 | TRBV19 | . | ASSRQVSYEQF
. | 9 | TRBV2 | . | ASSVWVLYT
. | 13 | TRBV2 | . | ASSEGGTANQPQH
. | 15 | TRBV7-3 | TRBD1 | ASSLRGTGSQNTEAF
few | 11 | TRBV12-5 | TRBD1 | ASGGGQVPEAF
. | 14 | TRBV5-1 | . | ASSPLRGANTGELF
. | 12 | TRBV18 | TRBD1 | ASSPLGTDNEQF
. | 14 | TRBV2 | TRBD2 | ASSASGGARTDTQY
few | 14 | TRBV5-1 | TRBD1 | ASSLTGADSGNTIY
. | 13 | TRBV24-1 | TRBD1 | ATSGGQGFYNEQF
. | 13 | TRBV19 | . | ASSIEGYRNQPQH
. | 12 | TRBV7-3 | TRBD2 | ASSRLAGTGELF